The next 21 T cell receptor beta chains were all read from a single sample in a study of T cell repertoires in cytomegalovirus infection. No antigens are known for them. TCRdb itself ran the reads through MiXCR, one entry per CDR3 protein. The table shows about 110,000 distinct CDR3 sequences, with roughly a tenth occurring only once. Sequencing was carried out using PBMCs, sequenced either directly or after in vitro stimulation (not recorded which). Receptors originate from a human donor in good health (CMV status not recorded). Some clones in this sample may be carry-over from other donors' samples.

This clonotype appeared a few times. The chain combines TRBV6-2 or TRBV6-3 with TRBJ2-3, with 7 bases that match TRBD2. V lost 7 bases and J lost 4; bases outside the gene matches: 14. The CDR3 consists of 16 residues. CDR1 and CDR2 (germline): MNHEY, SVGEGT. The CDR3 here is CASMGPPPGGADTQYF. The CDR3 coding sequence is TGTGCCAGCATGGGTCCCCCCCCGGGAGGAGCAGATACGCAGTATTTT.

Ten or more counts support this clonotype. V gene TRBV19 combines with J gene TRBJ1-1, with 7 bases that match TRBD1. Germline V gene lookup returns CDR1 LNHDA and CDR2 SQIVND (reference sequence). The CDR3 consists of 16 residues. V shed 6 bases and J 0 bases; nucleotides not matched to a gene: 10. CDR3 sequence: CASSRKETGLNTEAFF. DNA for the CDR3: TGTGCCAGTAGCAGAAAGGAGACAGGGTTGAACACTGAAGCTTTCTTT.

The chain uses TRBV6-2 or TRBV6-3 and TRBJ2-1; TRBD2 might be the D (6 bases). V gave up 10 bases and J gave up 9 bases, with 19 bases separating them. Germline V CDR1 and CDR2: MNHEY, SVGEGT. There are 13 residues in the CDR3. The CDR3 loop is CATCRSVGGEQFF. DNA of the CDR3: TGTGCCACCTGTAGGTCGGTCGGGGGTGAGCAGTTCTTC.

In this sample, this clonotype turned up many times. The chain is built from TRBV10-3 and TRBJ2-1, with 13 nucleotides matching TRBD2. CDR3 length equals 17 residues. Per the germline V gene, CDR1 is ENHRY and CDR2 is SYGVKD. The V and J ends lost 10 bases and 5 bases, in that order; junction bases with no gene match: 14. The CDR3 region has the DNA TGTGCCACTCGGGGGACTAGCGGGGTTCGGGGAGACAATGAGCAGTTCTTC. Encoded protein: CATRGTSGVRGDNEQFF.

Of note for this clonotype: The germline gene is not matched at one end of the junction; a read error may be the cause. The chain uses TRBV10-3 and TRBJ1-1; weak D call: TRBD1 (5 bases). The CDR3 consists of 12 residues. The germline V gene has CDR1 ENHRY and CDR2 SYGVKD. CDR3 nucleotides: TGTGCCACCAGTGAGCAGGGCCTAGAAGCTTTCTTT. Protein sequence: CATSEQGLEAFF.

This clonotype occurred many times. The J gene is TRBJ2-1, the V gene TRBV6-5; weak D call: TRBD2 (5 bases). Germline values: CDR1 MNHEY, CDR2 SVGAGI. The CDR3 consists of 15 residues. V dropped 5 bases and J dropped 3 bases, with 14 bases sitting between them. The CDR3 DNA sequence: TGTGCCAGCAGTGGAGCGGAGTGGAGCTACAATGAGCAGTTCTTC. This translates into CASSGAEWSYNEQFF.

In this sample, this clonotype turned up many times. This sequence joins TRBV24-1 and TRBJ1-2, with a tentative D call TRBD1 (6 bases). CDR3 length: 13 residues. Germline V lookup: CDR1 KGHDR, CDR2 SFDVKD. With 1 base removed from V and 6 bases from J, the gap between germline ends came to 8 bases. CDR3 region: CATSDFGQHGYTF. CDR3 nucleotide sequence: TGTGCCACCAGTGATTTCGGACAGCATGGCTACACCTTC.

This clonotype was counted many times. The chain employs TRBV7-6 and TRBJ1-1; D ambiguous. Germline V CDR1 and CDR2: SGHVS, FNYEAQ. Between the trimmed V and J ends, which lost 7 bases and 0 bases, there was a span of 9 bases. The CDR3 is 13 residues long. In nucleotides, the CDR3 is TGTGCCAGCACCCCCGTGATGAACACTGAAGCTTTCTTT. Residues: CASTPVMNTEAFF.

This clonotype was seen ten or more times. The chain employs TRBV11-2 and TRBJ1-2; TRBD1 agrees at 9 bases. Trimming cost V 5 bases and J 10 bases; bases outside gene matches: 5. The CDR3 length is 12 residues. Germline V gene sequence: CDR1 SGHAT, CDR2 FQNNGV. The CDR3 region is CASSGQGMFYTF. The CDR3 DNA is TGTGCCAGCAGCGGACAGGGGATGTTCTACACCTTC. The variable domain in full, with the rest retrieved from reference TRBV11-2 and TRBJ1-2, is EAGVAQSPRYKIIEKRQSVAFWCNPISGHATLYWYQQILGQGPKLLIQFQNNGVVDDSQLPKDRFSAERLKGVDSTLKIQPAKLEDSAVYLCASSGQGMFYTFGSGTRLTVV.

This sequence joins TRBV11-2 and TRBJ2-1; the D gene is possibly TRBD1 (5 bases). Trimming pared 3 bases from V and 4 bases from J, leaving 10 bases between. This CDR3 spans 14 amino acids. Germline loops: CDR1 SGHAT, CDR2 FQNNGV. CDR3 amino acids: CASSLTDQYNEQFF. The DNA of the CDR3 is TGTGCCAGCAGCTTGACAGACCAGTACAATGAGCAGTTCTTC.

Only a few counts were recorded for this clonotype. CDR3 in amino acids: CASSYGISGANVLTF. CDR3 sequence (DNA): TGTGCCAGCAGTTACGGCATCTCTGGGGCCAACGTCCTGACTTTC. This rearrangement joins TRBV6-5 to TRBJ2-6; D remains ambiguous. Trimming removed 2 bases at V and 0 bases at J, with 5 bases between. Germline V gene lookup returns CDR1 MNHEY and CDR2 SVGAGI. This CDR3 has 15 residues.

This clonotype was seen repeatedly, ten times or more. The CDR3 DNA sequence: TGCGCCAGCAGCCAAGCAGCGATTACCTACAATGAGCAGTTCTTC. Amino acids: CASSQAAITYNEQFF. The rearrangement links TRBV4-3 to TRBJ2-1; no clear D gene. Looked up from germline, CDR1 is LGHNA and CDR2 is YSLEER. The V end lost 1 base, the J end lost 2 bases, and 9 bases lay between the germline ends. This CDR3 is 15 amino acids long.

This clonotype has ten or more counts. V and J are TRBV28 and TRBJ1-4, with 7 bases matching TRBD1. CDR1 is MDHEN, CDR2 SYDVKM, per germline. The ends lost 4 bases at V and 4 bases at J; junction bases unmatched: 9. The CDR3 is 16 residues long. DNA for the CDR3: TGTGCCAGCAGTTCCCGCGAGGGGGCGGGTAATGAAAAACTGTTTTTT. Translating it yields CASSSREGAGNEKLFF.

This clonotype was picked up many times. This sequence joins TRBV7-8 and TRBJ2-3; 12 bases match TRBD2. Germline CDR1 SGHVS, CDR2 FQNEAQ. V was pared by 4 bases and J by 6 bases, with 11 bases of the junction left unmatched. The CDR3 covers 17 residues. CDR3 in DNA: TGTGCCAGCAGCTCTCCCGGGACTAGCGGGTTTTCGGATACGCAGTATTTT. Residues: CASSSPGTSGFSDTQYF.

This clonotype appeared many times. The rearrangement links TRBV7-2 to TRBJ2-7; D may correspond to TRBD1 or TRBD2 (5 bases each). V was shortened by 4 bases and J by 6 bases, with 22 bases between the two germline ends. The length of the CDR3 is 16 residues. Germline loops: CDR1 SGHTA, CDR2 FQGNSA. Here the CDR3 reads CASSSGRRRPSSEQYF. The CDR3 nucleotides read TGTGCCAGCAGCTCGGGACGACGGAGGCCGTCGTCCGAGCAGTACTTC.

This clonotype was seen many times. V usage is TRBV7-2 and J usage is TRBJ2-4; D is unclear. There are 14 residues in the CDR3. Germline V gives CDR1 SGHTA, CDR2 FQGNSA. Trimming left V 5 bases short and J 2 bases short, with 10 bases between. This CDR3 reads CASSPRPTKNIQYF. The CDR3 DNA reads TGTGCCAGCAGCCCGAGGCCAACCAAAAACATTCAGTACTTC.

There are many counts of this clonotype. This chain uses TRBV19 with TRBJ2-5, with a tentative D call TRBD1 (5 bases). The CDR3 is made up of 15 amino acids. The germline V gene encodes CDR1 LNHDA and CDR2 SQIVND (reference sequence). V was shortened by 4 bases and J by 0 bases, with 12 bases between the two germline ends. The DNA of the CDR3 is TGTGCCAGTAGTACCCTGACAGCCCACCAAGAGACCCAGTACTTC. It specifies CASSTLTAHQETQYF.

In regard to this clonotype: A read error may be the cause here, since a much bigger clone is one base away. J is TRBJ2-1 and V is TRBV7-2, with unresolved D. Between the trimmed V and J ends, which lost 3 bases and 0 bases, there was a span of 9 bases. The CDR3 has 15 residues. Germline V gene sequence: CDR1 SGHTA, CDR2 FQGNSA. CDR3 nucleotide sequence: TGTGCCAGCAGCTTGGGTTGGAGCTCCTACAATGAGCAGTTCTTC. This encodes CASSLGWSSYNEQFF.

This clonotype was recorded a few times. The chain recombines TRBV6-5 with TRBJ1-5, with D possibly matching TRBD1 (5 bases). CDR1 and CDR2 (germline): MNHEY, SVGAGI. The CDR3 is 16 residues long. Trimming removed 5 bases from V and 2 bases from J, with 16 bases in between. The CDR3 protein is CASSTGLGVGNQPQHF. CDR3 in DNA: TGTGCCAGCAGTACAGGTTTGGGAGTGGGCAATCAGCCCCAGCATTTT.

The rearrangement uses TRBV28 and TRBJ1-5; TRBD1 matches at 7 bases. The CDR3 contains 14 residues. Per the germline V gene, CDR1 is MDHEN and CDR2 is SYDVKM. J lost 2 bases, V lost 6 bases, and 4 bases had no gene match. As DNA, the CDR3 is TGTGCCAGCAGGACAGGGCAGGGCAATCAGCCCCAGCATTTT. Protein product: CASRTGQGNQPQHF.

The CDR3, as DNA: TGTGCCAGCAGTCCCGGGACAGGGAGACAAGAGACCCAGTACTTC. As protein: CASSPGTGRQETQYF. The J gene is TRBJ2-5, the V gene TRBV2, with 9 bases lining up with TRBD1. V trimming: 5 bases; J trimming: 2 bases; junction bases outside the gene matches: 6. The germline gives CDR1 SNHLY, CDR2 FYNNEI. The CDR3 runs to 15 residues.